Below are 21 T cell receptor beta chains sequenced from a single sample in a study of blood T cell repertoires in COVID-19. Method: immunoSEQ multiplex PCR; TCRdb's copy keeps in-frame clones and lacks some. The repertoire includes about 200,000 clones, 75% to 90% of them detected once, and roughly 4.9% sits in the top ten. The sequenced material came from peripheral blood. The receptor set was obtained from a human donor in a cohort sampled during active COVID-19.

This chain uses TRBV6-2 or TRBV6-3 with TRBJ2-7, with TRBD1 identical over 9 bases. The CDR3 extends over 15 amino acids. J was trimmed by 4 bases and V by 4 bases; bases with no gene match: 8. Germline CDR1 MNHEY, CDR2 SVGEGT. The CDR3 is CASSSPGQGKYEQYF. In nucleotides, the CDR3 is TGTGCCAGCAGTTCGCCGGGACAGGGAAAATACGAGCAGTACTTC.

V is TRBV7-9 and J is TRBJ1-2; 7 bases align to TRBD1. J lost 8 bases, V lost 2 bases, and 8 bases had no gene match. Germline CDR1 reads SEHNR; CDR2 reads FQNEAQ (reference sequence). The CDR3 has 14 residues. CDR3 amino acids: CASSLLRQGEGYTF. The CDR3 coding sequence is TGTGCCAGCAGCTTATTACGGCAGGGGGAAGGCTACACCTTC.

The chain recombines TRBV14 with TRBJ2-5, with D possibly being TRBD2 (6 bases). Trimming pared 0 bases from V and 5 bases from J, leaving 16 bases between. This CDR3 contains 16 residues. In germline, CDR1 is SGHDN, CDR2 FVKESK. As DNA, the CDR3 is TGTGCCAGCAGCCAAGATTCAGGAGGGCAGGCGGAGACCCAGTACTTC. Protein product: CASSQDSGGQAETQYF.

This rearrangement joins TRBV5-1 to TRBJ2-2; 12 nucleotides align to TRBD1. Germline V gives CDR1 SGHRS, CDR2 YFSETQ. Trimming at V came to 0 bases and at J to 5 bases, leaving 14 bases not matched to a gene. The CDR3 contains 20 residues. Here the CDR3 reads CASSLAPGLGTGGRTGELFF. The CDR3 nucleotides are TGCGCCAGCAGCTTGGCACCCGGTCTCGGGACAGGGGGCAGGACCGGGGAGCTGTTTTTT.

This clone was observed a single time. The chain links TRBV28 to TRBJ1-2, with unresolved D. Germline CDR1 reads MDHEN; CDR2 reads SYDVKM. The CDR3 runs 11 residues. V was trimmed by 2 bases and J by 5 bases, leaving 3 bases between them. In DNA form, the CDR3 reads TGTGCCAGCAGTTTAGAGTATGGCTACACCTTC. Protein sequence: CASSLEYGYTF.

The V gene is TRBV15, the J gene TRBJ1-2; tentative D call: TRBD1 (6 bases). Germline V gene lookup returns CDR1 LNHNV and CDR2 YYDKDF (reference sequence). Deletions cut 5 bases from V and 4 bases from J, with 17 bases between. This CDR3 region has 15 residues. In nucleotides, the CDR3 is TGTGCCACCAGCCGCCGGGCGGGGGCAGGCTATGGCTACACCTTC. Its protein product is CATSRRAGAGYGYTF.

V usage is TRBV9 and J usage is TRBJ1-1; possibly TRBD1 for D (6 bases). CDR3 length: 15 amino acids. V gave up 0 bases and J gave up 1 base, with 10 bases separating them. The germline V gene has CDR1 SGDLS and CDR2 YYNGEE. As DNA, the CDR3 is TGTGCCAGCAGCGTAGGAGGGGGGGCGAACACTGAAGCTTTCTTT. Translation gives CASSVGGGANTEAFF.

V gene TRBV9 combines with J gene TRBJ1-4; 8 bases fit TRBD1. CDR1 is SGDLS, CDR2 YYNGEE, per germline. The CDR3 contains 14 residues. Trimming removed 4 bases from V and 8 bases from J; junction bases left unmatched: 7. CDR3 DNA sequence: TGTGCCAGCAGCATTGGACAGGGAGGGGAAAAACTGTTTTTT. Protein product: CASSIGQGGEKLFF.

The V and J genes are TRBV29-1 and TRBJ2-7, with 9 bases aligning to TRBD1. The junction had 7 bases not matched to a gene; V was cut back by 6 bases and J by 4 bases. Germline CDR1 and CDR2: SQVTM and ANQGSEA. The CDR3 sequence is 13 residues long. The CDR3 nucleotides are TGCAGCGTCCCGGGACAGGGTCTTTACGAGCAGTACTTC. This encodes CSVPGQGLYEQYF.

This clone appeared a single time. The chain has TRBV6-6 and TRBJ2-7, with TRBD1 matching 8 bases. The CDR3 consists of 14 residues. V gave up 1 base and J gave up 4 bases; unmatched junction bases: 3. Germline CDR1 and CDR2: MNHNY and SVGAGI (reference sequence). DNA of the CDR3: TGTGCCAGCAGTTACTGGGACAGGCGGTACGAGCAGTACTTC. Translation: CASSYWDRRYEQYF.

The chain couples TRBV6-4 to TRBJ2-7, with a weak D call TRBD1 (5 bases). The CDR3 runs to 12 residues. Trimming removed 4 bases from V and 3 bases from J, with 7 bases in between. Per germline, CDR1 MRHNA and CDR2 SNTAGT. The CDR3 DNA reads as TGTGCCAGCAGTGCCGACAGCTACGAGCAGTACTTC. Amino acid sequence: CASSADSYEQYF.

This chain links TRBV28 with TRBJ2-7; 7 bases align to TRBD2. V lost 4 bases, J lost 0 bases, and 12 bases stayed unmatched. This CDR3 has 17 amino acids. CDR1 MDHEN and CDR2 SYDVKM come from the germline V gene. CDR3 region: CASSSLLLAEYSYEQYF. The DNA of the CDR3 is TGTGCCAGCAGTTCCTTACTTCTAGCGGAGTACTCCTACGAGCAGTACTTC.

The chain couples TRBV7-9 to TRBJ2-5; TRBD2 agrees at 8 bases. Germline V gene lookup returns CDR1 SEHNR and CDR2 FQNEAQ (reference sequence). There are 15 residues in the CDR3. The trim removed 4 bases at V and 4 bases at J, leaving 8 bases unmatched. The CDR3 DNA sequence: TGTGCCAGCAGCTCAACTCCGGGGGGGACAGAGACCCAGTACTTC. As protein: CASSSTPGGTETQYF.

The CDR3 loop is CASSQLADSSYEQYF. The CDR3 nucleotides read TGTGCCAGCAGCCAACTAGCGGACAGCTCCTACGAGCAGTACTTC. The chain is built from TRBV4-2 and TRBJ2-7; D might be TRBD2 (7 bases). Germline lookup yields CDR1 LGHNA and CDR2 YNFKEQ. V lost 2 bases, J lost 0 bases, and 11 bases lay in between. The length of the CDR3 is 15 residues.

The chain uses TRBV7-2 and TRBJ2-7; D is uncertain. From germline, CDR1 is SGHTA and CDR2 FQGNSA. The CDR3 length is 13 residues. Trimming took 1 base from V and 2 from J, leaving 6 bases between them. The CDR3 is CASSLDAAYEQYF. DNA of the CDR3: TGTGCCAGCAGCTTAGATGCGGCCTACGAGCAGTACTTC. Using reference TRBV7-2 and TRBJ2-7 for the parts outside the CDR3, the full variable domain is GAGVSQSPSNKVTEKGKDVELRCDPISGHTALYWYRQSLGQGLEFLIYFQGNSAPDKSGLPSDRFSAERTGGSVSTLTIQRTQQEDSAVYLCASSLDAAYEQYFGPGTRLTVT.

There are a few counts of this clone. The chain combines TRBV2 with TRBJ1-1; tentative D call: TRBD1 (5 bases). CDR1 SNHLY and CDR2 FYNNEI come from the germline V gene. The V end lost 7 bases, the J end lost 1 base, and 10 bases lay between the germline ends. The CDR3 spans 13 residues. CDR3 sequence: CASTQGENTEAFF. The CDR3 region has the DNA TGTGCCAGCACTCAAGGGGAGAACACTGAAGCTTTCTTT.

This CDR3 is CASSPGQDPYEQYF. CDR3 sequence (DNA): TGTGCCAGCTCCCCGGGACAGGACCCCTACGAGCAGTACTTC. The chain recombines TRBV18 with TRBJ2-7; 8 nucleotides agree with TRBD1. Trimming took 6 bases from V and 2 from J; bases not matched to a gene: 6. The CDR3 covers 14 residues. Germline values: CDR1 KGHSH, CDR2 LQKENI.

The V and J genes are TRBV28 and TRBJ2-1, with 9 nucleotides matching TRBD2. Losses at the gene ends were 6 bases for V and 0 bases for J; bases not matched to a gene: 3. The CDR3 has 15 amino acids. The germline gives CDR1 MDHEN, CDR2 SYDVKM. The CDR3 spells CASRGSGSSYNEQFF. The CDR3 DNA is TGTGCCAGCAGAGGTAGCGGGAGCTCCTACAATGAGCAGTTCTTC.

The chain carries TRBV11-2 and TRBJ1-6, with 10 nucleotides matching TRBD1. This CDR3 spans 15 amino acids. Germline V lookup: CDR1 SGHAT, CDR2 FQNNGV. V shed 5 bases, J shed 10 bases, and the junction held 8 bases outside the gene matches. Written as DNA, the CDR3 is TGTGCCAGCAGCCCTCGGACAGGGGGGGGATCACCCCTCCACTTT. Protein sequence: CASSPRTGGGSPLHF.

The chain recombines TRBV6-1 with TRBJ1-2; 8 bases match TRBD1. This CDR3 has 16 residues. The germline V gene has CDR1 MNHNS and CDR2 SASEGT. J was trimmed by 4 bases and V by 0 bases; bases with no gene match: 7. As DNA, the CDR3 is TGTGCCAGCAGTGAAGCGACCGCAGGGGGCGGCTATGGCTACACCTTC. It translates to CASSEATAGGGYGYTF.

The chain is built from TRBV7-9 and TRBJ1-6, with 7 nucleotides matching TRBD1. CDR1 and CDR2 (germline): SEHNR, FQNEAQ (reference sequence). J gave up 5 bases and V 3 bases, and 1 base lay outside the gene matches. The CDR3 has 14 residues. The CDR3 loop is CASSFTGDNSPLHF. The CDR3 DNA follows: TGTGCCAGCAGCTTCACAGGGGATAATTCACCCCTCCACTTT.